The TCR beta chain under discussion was sequenced for a study of T cell responses to AZD1222 COVID-19 vaccine (dated by TCRdb to the early 2020s). As for the study more broadly: AZD1222 recipients with second doses at about 4 weeks or about 12 weeks were pooled, because spike-specific TCR depth and breadth did not differ between schedules. A total of under 250 trial participants underwent TCR sequencing, of whom 207 had received two doses of AZD1222 and around 26 had received two doses of the MenACWY control vaccine. Trial participants were enrolled by age into 18-55, 56-69 and 70-plus year subgroups, with around 150, 28 and 57 TCR-sequenced participants respectively.

The CDR3 regions of human TCRbeta chains were subjected to immunosequencing. Turning to the authors' computational methods: TCRs in the repertoires were matched against a reference library of SARS-CoV-2-specific TCRs that had been generated with the MIRA antigen-specificity platform. Breadth was defined as the fraction of unique TCRs that were SARS-CoV-2-associated, and depth was defined as the fraction of total T cells that were SARS-CoV-2-associated. Using the MIRA data, each spike-specific TCR was assigned both to the spike region to which the TCR was reactive and to a CD4 or CD8 class. Log10-transformed breadth and depth values were compared by one-way ANOVA with Sidak's multiple comparisons tests. TCRdb carries this immuneACCESS record with in-frame sequences only. Its versions omit some clonotypes, under half of them owing to an unresolved V gene in the studies checked, with the rest unexplained. Clone size and the V and J calls come from that table; the DNA yielded D and trimming. The sample table shows more than 150,000 clones, and 85% to 90% are seen once. In total, the top ten clones hold under 7.5% of the sample.

There are 16 amino acids in the CDR3, from cysteine to phenylalanine inclusive. The only DNA kept is the CDR3, 48 bases in frame from the first base. For this clone: It has no known antigen specificity. No base-level quality is on record; no much larger clone is a single base apart.

On the study overall, not on this receptor specifically: The 56-69-year group was small, and its depth increase did not reach significance, likely because of low power. Most participants were white British and females outnumbered males, and the authors suggested that clonal diversity may have been underestimated. Nearly half of unique spike-specific TCRs reportedly recognized epitopes outside regions mutated in the B.1.351 and B.1.1.7 variants. Spike-specific TCR breadth and depth rose significantly after two AZD1222 doses compared with day 0 and with MenACWY recipients. CD4 TCRs associated with the vaccine covered the entire spike protein, and the dominant responses were in regions 160-218 and 743-854. Because no samples from the day 14 peak response were available, repertoires could be characterized only after the peak T cell response. Conclusions about previously exposed vaccinees are limited because only six or seven AZD1222 recipients were SARS-CoV-2 seropositive at baseline.

Taken with the paper, the label for time point translates to: baseline before first vaccination. Samples from vaccinated people were obtained from the UK trials COV001 and COV002, which included a single-blind randomized controlled phase 2/3 trial of AZD1222 (ChAdOx1 nCoV-19) in healthy adults. Trial participant PBMC samples were collected at day 0 and day 28 after the second dose for TCRbeta chain sequencing. The sequence is built from TRBV21-1 and TRBJ2-7. TRBV21-1 is shown as a pseudogene. The receptor was isolated from an adult in good health. Sequences were derived from peripheral blood, sampled on day 0 of AZD1222 vaccination. The DNA is TGTGCCAGCAGCCTACTGAAAGGATCGCTTAGGTACGAGCAGTACTTC. It translates as CASSLLKGSLRYEQYF.